The 6 T cell receptor beta chains below all came from one sample that was sequenced in a study of CD8+ T cells in alopecia areata. cDNA prepared by RNA extraction and subsequent reverse transcription served as the template for sequencing. Repertoires were generated with immunoSEQ multiplex PCR, while TCRdb's copy carries only in-frame clones and drops some. The sample includes roughly 120,000 clones, about 61% of them seen just once. The treatment here: oral pan-JAK inhibitor, 5-10 mg twice daily. This specimen consisted of CD8+ T cells sorted from blood, obtained at week 4, from a patient treated with tofacitinib. The receptors derive from a human donor with alopecia areata.

V and J are TRBV27 and TRBJ1-2; 9 bases map to TRBD1. The length of the CDR3 is 13 residues. Germline V CDR1 and CDR2: MNHEY, SMNVEV (reference sequence). Trimming cost V 5 bases and J 7 bases; bases outside gene matches: 5. CDR3 bases: TGTGCCAGCAGTGATGAGACAGGGGGTGGCTACACCTTC. It yields the protein CASSDETGGGYTF.

This chain links TRBV7-9 with TRBJ2-1, with 13 bases identical to TRBD2. There are 19 residues in the CDR3. The ends lost 0 bases at V and 0 bases at J; junction bases unmatched: 5. The germline V gene has CDR1 SEHNR and CDR2 FQNEAQ (reference sequence). This chain's CDR3 is CASSLAATSGGTSYNEQFF. In DNA form, the CDR3 reads TGTGCCAGCAGCTTAGCAGCGACTAGCGGGGGGACCTCCTACAATGAGCAGTTCTTC. Based on the CDR3 plus reference TRBV7-9 and TRBJ2-1, the full variable domain is DTGVSQNPRHKITKRGQNVTFRCDPISEHNRLYWYRQTLGQGPEFLTYFQNEAQLEKSRLLSDRFSAERPKGSFSTLEIQRTEQGDSAMYLCASSLAATSGGTSYNEQFFGPGTRLTVL.

This clone is termed medium-sized. The chain is built from TRBV11-2 and TRBJ1-1; 7 bases align to TRBD1. The CDR3 sequence is 16 residues long. The V gene end was trimmed by 5 bases and the J gene end by 1 base; junction bases not matched to a gene: 10. CDR1 SGHAT and CDR2 FQNNGV come from the germline V gene. CDR3 amino acids: CASSPLAGGKNTEAFF. The CDR3 coding sequence is TGTGCCAGCAGCCCACTCGCAGGGGGAAAGAACACTGAAGCTTTCTTT. Complete variable domain (other parts from reference TRBV11-2 and TRBJ1-1): EAGVAQSPRYKIIEKRQSVAFWCNPISGHATLYWYQQILGQGPKLLIQFQNNGVVDDSQLPKDRFSAERLKGVDSTLKIQPAKLEDSAVYLCASSPLAGGKNTEAFFGQGTRLTVV.

The gene calls are TRBV27 and TRBJ1-1, with a possible D match to TRBD1 (5 bases). The CDR3 spans 15 residues. V lost 5 bases, J lost 0 bases, and 13 bases lay in between. Germline V lookup: CDR1 MNHEY, CDR2 SMNVEV (reference sequence). In DNA, the CDR3 is TGTGCCAGCAGTCGGAGGCAGGGTATGAACACTGAAGCTTTCTTT. It encodes CASSRRQGMNTEAFF.

The chain combines TRBV28 with TRBJ1-6; no reliable D call. V was trimmed by 8 bases and J by 13 bases, leaving 12 bases between them. CDR1 is MDHEN, CDR2 SYDVKM, per germline. The CDR3 consists of 11 residues. This CDR3 is CASVDVWPLHF. The CDR3 bases are TGTGCCAGCGTTGACGTATGGCCCCTCCACTTT.

This clone has a handful of counts. The chain links TRBV29-1 to TRBJ2-1; maybe TRBD2 (6 bases). Looked up from germline, CDR1 is SQVTM and CDR2 is ANQGSEA. The CDR3 runs 14 residues. The germline V and J ends were trimmed by 6 bases and 8 bases, with 20 bases remaining between them. The CDR3 loop is CSVELGGPMDEQFF. The CDR3 DNA is TGCAGCGTAGAACTAGGAGGGCCAATGGATGAGCAGTTCTTC.